This note documents a single TCR beta chain sequence. This entry is derived from a study of control samples from healthy donors and cancer patients. Clones were read by immunoSEQ multiplex PCR, and TCRdb kept only the in-frame ones, dropping some. This sample has about 92,000 clones, with about four fifths found just once. From germline, CDR1 is LNHDA and CDR2 SQIVND (reference sequence). The CDR3 has 15 amino acids. The V segment lost 5 bases and the J segment 0 bases; nucleotides outside the gene matches: 3. This TCR derives from an older woman in good health. Material for sequencing was blood. The rearrangement joins TRBV19 to TRBJ1-3; the match to TRBD1 covers 8 bases. In nucleotides, the CDR3 is TGTGCCAGTAGTGCCACAGGGGGCTCTGGAAACACCATATATTTT. Translation: CASSATGGSGNTIYF.